The 6 T cell receptor beta chains listed next were all sequenced from one sample in a study of shared clonotypes between healthy human individuals. Profiled with immunoSEQ multiplex PCR; TCRdb holds only in-frame clones, not every one. The sample has some 1,100,000 clones; approximately 80% are singletons. The source material was memory CD4+ T cells from PBMCs. Subset given: CD45RA-negative fraction. The receptor set was obtained from a man younger than 35 in good health. Some clones in this sample may be carry-over from other donors' samples.

The CDR3 DNA reads TGTGCCAGCAGTGTAGGGCAGGCTGTCTACGAGCAGTACTTC. Its translation is CASSVGQAVYEQYF. This chain uses TRBV6-1 with TRBJ2-7; D is uncertain. The CDR3 spans 14 residues. Germline lookup yields CDR1 MNHNS and CDR2 SASEGT. Trimming took off 4 bases at V and 3 bases at J, with 13 bases between the two ends.

The chain couples TRBV9 to TRBJ2-7; no definite D call. The germline V and J ends were trimmed by 4 bases and 0 bases, with 14 bases remaining between them. This CDR3 is 15 amino acids long. Germline CDR1 is SGDLS and CDR2 is YYNGEE. The DNA for the CDR3 is TGTGCCAGCAGCAATGGGCGCCTAGACTCCTACGAGCAGTACTTC. Its translation is CASSNGRLDSYEQYF. Full variable domain (remainder filled in from reference TRBV9 and TRBJ2-7): DSGVTQTPKHLITATGQRVTLRCSPRSGDLSVYWYQQSLDQGLQFLIQYYNGEERAKGNILERFSAQQFPDLHSELNLSSLELGDSALYFCASSNGRLDSYEQYFGPGTRLTVT.

This sequence joins TRBV5-4 and TRBJ2-3; D is ambiguous. The CDR3 covers 12 residues. Between the trimmed V and J ends, which lost 4 bases and 2 bases, there was a span of 5 bases. CDR1 and CDR2 (germline): SGHNT, YYREEE (reference sequence). This CDR3 reads CASSPNTDTQYF. The CDR3 nucleotides read TGTGCCAGCAGCCCAAACACAGATACGCAGTATTTT.

The chain carries TRBV5-1 and TRBJ2-5; the D gene is possibly TRBD1 (5 bases). CDR3 length: 13 amino acids. V lost 7 bases and J lost 1, with 11 bases in between. CDR1 is SGHRS, CDR2 YFSETQ, per germline. The CDR3, as DNA: TGCGCCAGCCAAAGGGGAAGCCAAGAGACCCAGTACTTC. Protein: CASQRGSQETQYF.

Turning to this clone: Other DNA sequences in the same sample also yield this CDR3. The chain joins TRBV4-2 to TRBJ1-1; D ambiguous. V was clipped by 0 bases and J by 3 bases, with 5 bases between them. This CDR3 has 13 residues. Germline-derived CDR1 and CDR2 are LGHNA and YNFKEQ. This CDR3 is CASSQDRYTEAFF. CDR3 DNA sequence: TGTGCCAGCAGCCAAGATCGGTACACTGAAGCTTTCTTT.

Remarks on this clone: A far more abundant clone sits one base away, making this likely a read error. The same CDR3 is also encoded by other DNA sequences in this sample. The chain couples TRBV18 to TRBJ1-1; D gene uncertain. CDR1 is KGHSH and CDR2 is LQKENI in the germline V gene. The V gene lost 3 bases and the J gene lost 0 bases, with 5 bases spanning the gap. CDR3 size: 13 residues. CDR3: CASSPVMNTEAFF. The CDR3 bases are TGTGCCAGCTCACCGGTAATGAACACTGAAGCTTTCTTT.